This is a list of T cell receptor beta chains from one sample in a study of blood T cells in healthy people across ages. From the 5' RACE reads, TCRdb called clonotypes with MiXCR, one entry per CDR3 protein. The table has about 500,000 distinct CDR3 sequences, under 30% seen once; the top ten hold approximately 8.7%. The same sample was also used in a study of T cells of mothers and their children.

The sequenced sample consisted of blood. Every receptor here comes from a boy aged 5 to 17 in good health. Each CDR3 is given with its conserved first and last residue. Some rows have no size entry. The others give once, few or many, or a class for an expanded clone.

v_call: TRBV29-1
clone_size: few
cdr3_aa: CSAWDANGELFF

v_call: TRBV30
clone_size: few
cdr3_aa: CAWGRNTEAFF

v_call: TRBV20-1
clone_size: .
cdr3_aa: CSASLAGGETQYF

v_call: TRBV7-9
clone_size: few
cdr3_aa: CASSFDSIQETQYF

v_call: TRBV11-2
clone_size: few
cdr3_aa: CASSFRDIRTNTGELFF

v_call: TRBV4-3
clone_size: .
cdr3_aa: CASSQEGGRSGELFF

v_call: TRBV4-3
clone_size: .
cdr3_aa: CASSQGRGDFNEQFF

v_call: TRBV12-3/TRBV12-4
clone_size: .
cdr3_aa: CASSPTRDNTEAFF

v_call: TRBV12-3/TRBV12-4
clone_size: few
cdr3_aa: CASSQGTKETQYF

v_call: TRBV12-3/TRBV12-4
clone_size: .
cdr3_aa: CASSPAARNTGELFF

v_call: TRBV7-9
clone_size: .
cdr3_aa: CASTDDRGTEAFF

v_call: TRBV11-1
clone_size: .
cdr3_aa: CASSFTLNIGDTEAFF

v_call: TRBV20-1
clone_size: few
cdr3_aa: CSARRNRGYEQYF

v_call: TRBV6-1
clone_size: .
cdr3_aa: CASSEPSYEQYF

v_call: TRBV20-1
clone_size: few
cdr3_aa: CSARRGRSLEQYF